The rows below give T cell receptor beta chains drawn from one sample of a study. TCRdb redid the calling of the 5' RACE reads with MiXCR, one entry per CDR3 protein. Altogether about 42,000 distinct CDR3 sequences are present, roughly 21% being singletons, with the ten largest covering about 4%. The sample consisted of Tregs sorted from blood. Every receptor here comes from a female donor with breast cancer. The CDR3 runs from the conserved cysteine through the conserved F or W. Each record gives: clone size, J gene, D gene, V gene, CDR3 DNA, CDR3 protein. D genes are given only for firm matches. Clone size is not always given. Where it is, it says once, few, many or a class for expanded clones.

. | TRBJ2-7 | TRBD2 | TRBV20-1 | TGCAGTGCCCCCCGAGCGGGAGGGCGCTACGAGCAGTACTTC | CSAPRAGGRYEQYF
few | TRBJ2-7 | . | TRBV6-1 | TGTGCCAGCAGGGACGGCTACGAGCAGTACTTC | CASRDGYEQYF
. | TRBJ1-6 | . | TRBV28 | TGTGCCAGCAGACTATACAGTTTAAGCTCCTATAATTCACCCCTCCACTTT | CASRLYSLSSYNSPLHF
. | TRBJ2-7 | . | TRBV4-1 | TGCGCCAGCAGCCGCACCGTCCAGAGCGAGCAGTACTTC | CASSRTVQSEQYF
many | TRBJ2-7 | . | TRBV10-1 | TGCGCCAGCAGTGAGTCCCCGGGGTCTGAGCAGTACTTC | CASSESPGSEQYF
many | TRBJ2-3 | . | TRBV20-1 | TGCAGTGCAGCCCTGTGGGCGGAGACTAGCACAGATACGCAGTATTTT | CSAALWAETSTDTQYF
. | TRBJ2-5 | TRBD1 | TRBV4-2 | TGTGCCAGCAGCCTAGACAGGGGAGAGACCCAGTACTTC | CASSLDRGETQYF
. | TRBJ2-5 | . | TRBV7-7 | TGTGCTAGCAGCTTAGCGGAGAGAAGGACCCAGTACTTC | CASSLAERRTQYF
. | TRBJ2-1 | TRBD2 | TRBV2 | TGTGCCAGCAGTGGGACTAGCGAAAACAATGAGCAGTTCTTC | CASSGTSENNEQFF
. | TRBJ2-2 | . | TRBV7-2 | TGTGCCAGCAGCCAGACAGGCGGGGAGCTGTTTTTT | CASSQTGGELFF
many | TRBJ2-1 | . | TRBV5-5 | TGTGCCAGCAGCTTCACCGGGAATGAGCAGTTCTTC | CASSFTGNEQFF
many | TRBJ2-7 | TRBD2 | TRBV27 | TGTGCCAGCAGTACCGTGACTAGCGGGAGTAAGTTGTACGAGCAGTACTTC | CASSTVTSGSKLYEQYF
. | TRBJ1-1 | . | TRBV28 | TGTGCCAGCAGTTTCCGATTGAACACTGAAGCTTTCTTT | CASSFRLNTEAFF
. | TRBJ2-1 | TRBD2 | TRBV12-3/TRBV12-4 | TGTGCCAGCAGGGGACTAGCTGAAAGCGATAACTCCTACAATGAGCAGTTCTTC | CASRGLAESDNSYNEQFF
many | TRBJ2-7 | . | TRBV28 | TGTGCCAGCGGTTGGGGATACGAGCAGTACTTC | CASGWGYEQYF
many | TRBJ2-5 | . | TRBV7-2 | TGTGCCAGCAGCTTAGGACTGAGCAGCCAAGAGACCCAGTACTTC | CASSLGLSSQETQYF
few | TRBJ2-7 | . | TRBV27 | TGTGCCAGCAGTCTAGCGCCGAGCTCCTACGAGCAGTACTTC | CASSLAPSSYEQYF
many | TRBJ2-1 | . | TRBV7-9 | TGTGCCAGCATCGTGGGCCCTTTGCACAATGAGCAGTTCTTC | CASIVGPLHNEQFF
many | TRBJ1-1 | TRBD1 | TRBV5-1 | TGCGCCAGCAGCTTGCCGGACAGGCTTGAAGCTTTCTTT | CASSLPDRLEAFF
. | TRBJ2-7 | . | TRBV20-1 | TGCAGCGGGAAACTAGAAAGCTACGAGCAGTACTTC | CSGKLESYEQYF
many | TRBJ2-6 | TRBD1 | TRBV15 | TGTGCCACCAGCACCGGGACAGGGGATGGGGCCAACGTCCTGACTTTC | CATSTGTGDGANVLTF
once | TRBJ2-3 | TRBD1 | TRBV6-6 | TGTGCCGGCAGCAGGGGACAGCACCTTAGCACAGATACGCAGTATTTT | CAGSRGQHLSTDTQYF
many | TRBJ2-3 | TRBD2 | TRBV7-2 | TGTGCCAGCAGCTTAGTTGGCGGGAGTTCAACAGATACGCAGTATTTT | CASSLVGGSSTDTQYF
. | TRBJ2-1 | TRBD1 | TRBV27 | TGTGCCAGCAGTAGGACAGGGAACGATGAGCAGTTCTTC | CASSRTGNDEQFF
. | TRBJ1-4 | . | TRBV20-1 | TGCAGTGCTAGAGATTTTGGCAGGACAGCAACTAATGAAAAACTGTTTTTT | CSARDFGRTATNEKLFF
few | TRBJ2-2 | TRBD1 | TRBV20-1 | TGCAGTGCTAGAGATTGGACAGGGACCCCCACCGGGGAGCTGTTTTTT | CSARDWTGTPTGELFF